This TCR beta chain appears in the sequencing data of a study of glioma-infiltrating T cells. Overall study context: Blood libraries targeted roughly 4.5- to 11-fold coverage of roughly 920,000 T cells. Study-level points and caveats: Non-neoplastic patients had below-expected tissue-blood divergence, while all gliomas exceeded expectation. CDR3 overlap between tissue and blood was very small.

Of note for this clonotype: The antigen is not known. A much larger clonotype is one base distant, so this may be a read error.

Using RNA template, CDR3s of TCR alpha and beta were amplified with iRepertoire arm-PCR. Tissue mRNA or PBMC total RNA, about 95-450 ng, went into one-step reverse transcription and amplification. Each CDR3 protein gets one entry after TCRdb re-called the multiplex PCR reads with MiXCR. The sample lists roughly 350,000 distinct CDR3 sequences, roughly two fifths seen once, with about 12% in the top ten. The material sequenced was glioma tissue, nonneoplastic brain tissue, or PBMCs (not recorded which). This receptor was identified in a human donor with low-grade glioma or glioblastoma, undergoing nonglioma brain surgery, or in good health (not recorded which).

The CDR3 DNA reads TGTGCCACCAAACAGGGGGCGTACAATGAGCAGTTCTTC. Protein sequence: CATKQGAYNEQFF. J is TRBJ2-1 and V is TRBV15; 9 nucleotides agree with TRBD1. CDR1 and CDR2 from the germline V gene are LNHNV and YYDKDF (reference sequence). CDR3 length: 13 amino acids. With V trimmed by 7 bases and J by 4 bases, 2 bases remained unmatched.